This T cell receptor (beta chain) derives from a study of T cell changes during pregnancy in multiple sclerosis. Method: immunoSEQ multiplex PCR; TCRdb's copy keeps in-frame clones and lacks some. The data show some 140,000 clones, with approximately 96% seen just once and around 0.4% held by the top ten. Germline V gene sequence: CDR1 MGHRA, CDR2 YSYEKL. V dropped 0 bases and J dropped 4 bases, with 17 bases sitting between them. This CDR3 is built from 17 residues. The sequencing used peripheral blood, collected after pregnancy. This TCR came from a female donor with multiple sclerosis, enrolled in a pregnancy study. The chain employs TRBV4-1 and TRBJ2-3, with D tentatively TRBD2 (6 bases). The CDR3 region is CASSQDTGGPWADTQYF. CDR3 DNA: TGCGCCAGCAGCCAAGATACAGGAGGGCCTTGGGCAGATACGCAGTATTTT.